Listed here are 22 T cell receptor beta chains from one sample, sequenced in a study of cytomegalovirus exposure and HLA in healthy donors. 60 Vbeta and 13 Jbeta primers were used in PCR. The assay was immunoSEQ multiplex PCR, and TCRdb's table has in-frame clones only and misses some. Of 200,000 to 250,000 clones listed, 77% are singletons. Sequencing was performed on PBMCs. The receptors come from a woman between 55 and 75 years old in good health and CMV-seropositive.

The chain links TRBV11-2 to TRBJ2-5, with D perhaps matching TRBD2 (6 bases). V was pared by 1 base and J by 2 bases, with 17 bases between. Per germline, CDR1 SGHAT and CDR2 FQNNGV. There are 17 residues in the CDR3. The CDR3 nucleotides are TGTGCCAGCAGCTTAGGGTTCGGCGGGGCACAACAAGAGACCCAGTACTTC. Translation: CASSLGFGGAQQETQYF.

The rearrangement uses TRBV6-1 and TRBJ2-2; maybe TRBD1 (5 bases). V was pared by 7 bases and J by 4 bases, with 16 bases between. The CDR3 totals 15 residues. Looked up from germline, CDR1 is MNHNS and CDR2 is SASEGT. CDR3 DNA: TGTGCCAGCAATCACAGGATAAGGGGCACCGGGGAGCTGTTTTTT. The encoded protein is CASNHRIRGTGELFF.

In this sample, this clone turned up a few times. The chain links TRBV2 to TRBJ2-1, with TRBD2 matching 9 bases. Germline values: CDR1 SNHLY, CDR2 FYNNEI. Trimming took 6 bases from V and 5 from J; bases not matched to a gene: 8. CDR3 length equals 15 residues. The CDR3 region has the DNA TGTGCCAGCAGGGGACTAGCCGATCGAAACAATGAGCAGTTCTTC. It codes for CASRGLADRNNEQFF.

The gene calls are TRBV25-1 and TRBJ1-4, with 8 bases aligning to TRBD1. The CDR3 is 15 residues long. CDR1 MGHDK and CDR2 SYGVNS come from the germline V gene. The V gene end was trimmed by 3 bases and the J gene end by 5 bases; junction bases not matched to a gene: 5. The CDR3, as DNA: TGTGCCAGCAGTGACCCCCGGACAGGGAATGAAAAACTGTTTTTT. It encodes CASSDPRTGNEKLFF.

The gene calls are TRBV19 and TRBJ2-3, with D unclear. Trimming removed 0 bases at V and 10 bases at J, with 11 bases between. Germline values: CDR1 LNHDA, CDR2 SQIVND (reference sequence). The CDR3 covers 13 residues. The CDR3 DNA reads TGTGCCAGTAGTATAGAGTCAGGCCCCCCGCAGTATTTT. Translated, it gives CASSIESGPPQYF. The variable domain in full, with the rest retrieved from reference TRBV19 and TRBJ2-3, is DGGITQSPKYLFRKEGQNVTLSCEQNLNHDAMYWYRQDPGQGLRLIYYSQIVNDFQKGDIAEGYSVSREKKESFPLTVTSAQKNPTAFYLCASSIESGPPQYFGPGTRLTVL.

The J gene is TRBJ1-5, the V gene TRBV5-1, with 10 bases that match TRBD1. The CDR3 consists of 14 residues. Germline V gene lookup returns CDR1 SGHRS and CDR2 YFSETQ. V shed 4 bases, J shed 6 bases, and the junction held 4 bases outside the gene matches. The CDR3 DNA is TGCGCCAGCAGCACCGGACAGGGGGTTCAGCCCCAGCATTTT. This translates into CASSTGQGVQPQHF.

V gene TRBV10-1 combines with J gene TRBJ1-1; no firm D call. Looked up from germline, CDR1 is WNHNN and CDR2 is SYGVQD (reference sequence). CDR3 size: 13 residues. Between the trimmed V and J ends, which lost 7 bases and 3 bases, there was a span of 12 bases. The CDR3 region has the DNA TGCGCCAGCAAACAGAGCTTGGACACTGAAGCTTTCTTT. Protein: CASKQSLDTEAFF.

This clone was observed a handful of times. V usage is TRBV15 and J usage is TRBJ2-1, with 8 bases that match TRBD2. V dropped 0 bases and J dropped 6; count of bases not matched to a gene: 4. The CDR3 extends over 15 amino acids. Looked up from germline, CDR1 is LNHNV and CDR2 is YYDKDF (reference sequence). CDR3 sequence reads: CATSRDAGGPNEQFF. For the CDR3, the DNA is TGTGCCACCAGCAGAGATGCGGGGGGACCCAATGAGCAGTTCTTC.

The chain carries TRBV5-1 and TRBJ2-2; D call uncertain. This CDR3 contains 14 residues. Germline-derived CDR1 and CDR2 are SGHRS and YFSETQ. V dropped 7 bases and J dropped 0 bases, with 10 bases sitting between them. DNA for the CDR3: TGCGCCAGCGGTGGGCAGTCGAACACCGGGGAGCTGTTTTTT. It yields the protein CASGGQSNTGELFF.

The chain is built from TRBV21-1 and TRBJ1-3. TRBV21-1 is a known pseudogene. The CDR3 length is 20 residues. This CDR3 reads CAIYLLCGGGHVTRGNTIYF. The CDR3, as DNA: TGTGCCATCTACCTACTCTGCGGGGGGGGTCACGTTACTAGAGGGAACACCATATATTTT.

The chain has TRBV6-5 and TRBJ1-3, with a possible D match to TRBD1 (5 bases). CDR1 and CDR2 from the germline V gene are MNHEY and SVGAGI. The CDR3 has 15 residues. V was cut by 2 bases and J by 0 bases, with 8 bases left in between. In DNA, the CDR3 is TGTGCCAGCAGTTACGACAGAATCTCTGGAAACACCATATATTTT. It encodes CASSYDRISGNTIYF.

This chain connects TRBV11-2 to TRBJ2-7, with 8 bases lining up with TRBD1. After removal of 5 bases from V and 1 base from J, the junction contained 4 bases not matched to a gene. The germline V gene has CDR1 SGHAT and CDR2 FQNNGV. This CDR3 region has 14 residues. CDR3: CASSAQGASYEQYF. As DNA, the CDR3 is TGTGCCAGCAGCGCCCAGGGGGCATCCTACGAGCAGTACTTC.

The rearrangement uses TRBV2 and TRBJ2-5; TRBD1 agrees at 9 bases. Germline CDR1 SNHLY, CDR2 FYNNEI. The CDR3 loop spans 17 amino acids. J lost 1 base, V lost 6 bases, and 12 bases had no gene match. The CDR3 sequence: CASRGHRTGVSQETQYF. The CDR3 DNA is TGTGCCAGCAGGGGCCACCGGACAGGGGTTAGCCAAGAGACCCAGTACTTC.

The J gene is TRBJ2-5, the V gene TRBV7-9; 8 nucleotides align to TRBD1. Unmatched junction bases numbered 5, after V lost 1 base and J lost 4 bases. This CDR3 is built from 15 residues. The germline V gene encodes CDR1 SEHNR and CDR2 FQNEAQ (reference sequence). The CDR3 coding sequence is TGTGCCAGCAGCTTAGTGGCAGGGGGCGGAGAGACCCAGTACTTC. The encoded protein is CASSLVAGGGETQYF.

The rearrangement links TRBV9 to TRBJ1-1, with D perhaps matching TRBD1 (6 bases). There are 12 residues in the CDR3. CDR1 is SGDLS, CDR2 YYNGEE, per germline. V lost 3 bases and J 9 bases, leaving 12 bases between the germline ends. Here the CDR3 reads CASSGGQSKAFF. CDR3 DNA: TGTGCCAGCAGCGGAGGACAGTCTAAAGCTTTCTTT.

The rearrangement uses TRBV28 and TRBJ1-4, with D uncertain. This CDR3 has 13 residues. Deletions cut 6 bases from V and 5 bases from J, with 10 bases between. Germline-derived CDR1 and CDR2 are MDHEN and SYDVKM. CDR3 amino acids: CASRDGRNEKLFF. The CDR3 nucleotides are TGTGCCAGCAGAGACGGGAGGAATGAAAAACTGTTTTTT.

A word on this clone: Germline and junction disagree at one end, which may indicate a read error. The chain uses TRBV9 and TRBJ1-1; D is possibly TRBD1 (5 bases). The CDR3 extends over 14 amino acids. Germline V gene data show CDR1 as SGDLS and CDR2 as YYNGEE. The CDR3 here is CASNVAREGTEAFF. The CDR3 DNA is TGTGCCAGCAACGTAGCCAGGGAGGGCACTGAAGCTTTCTTT.

This clone was seen just once. The genes are TRBV7-9 and TRBJ2-3; tentative D call: TRBD2 (7 bases). Germline CDR1 and CDR2: SEHNR and FQNEAQ (reference sequence). V lost 2 bases to trimming and J lost 6 bases, with 12 bases between them. The CDR3 spans 14 residues. The CDR3 region is CASSLKGRGDTQYF. The CDR3 region has the DNA TGTGCCAGCAGCTTAAAGGGGAGGGGGGATACGCAGTATTTT.

J is TRBJ1-2 and V is TRBV5-8; D unclear. Trimming pared 0 bases from V and 8 bases from J, leaving 11 bases between. CDR1 SGHTS and CDR2 YDEGEE come from the germline V gene. This CDR3 spans 13 amino acids. The CDR3 nucleotides read TGTGCCAGCAGCTTGGCGAGCGCTGGGGGCTACACCTTC. Its protein is CASSLASAGGYTF.

This chain connects TRBV18 to TRBJ1-1; no clear D gene. The CDR3 runs 14 residues. Trimming cost V 2 bases and J 10 bases, with 17 bases left between them. Per germline, CDR1 KGHSH and CDR2 LQKENI. The CDR3 region is CASSPGGGEAGAFF. Here the CDR3 DNA reads TGTGCCAGCTCACCAGGAGGTGGAGAGGCCGGAGCTTTCTTT.

The chain combines TRBV19 with TRBJ2-2; maybe TRBD2 (5 bases). The V end lost 3 bases, the J end lost 5 bases, and 10 bases lay between the germline ends. The CDR3 is made up of 14 amino acids. Germline V gene lookup returns CDR1 LNHDA and CDR2 SQIVND (reference sequence). The CDR3 loop is CASSIRSGTGELFF. The CDR3 coding sequence is TGTGCCAGTAGTATCCGCTCGGGGACCGGGGAGCTGTTTTTT.

This clone was detected once. The rearrangement joins TRBV28 to TRBJ1-6; the match to TRBD1 covers 8 bases. The CDR3 is made up of 15 amino acids. Germline lookup yields CDR1 MDHEN and CDR2 SYDVKM. The V and J ends lost 6 bases and 9 bases, in that order; junction bases with no gene match: 10. The CDR3 loop reads CASRSQGQGPSPLHF. CDR3 DNA sequence: TGTGCCAGCAGGTCTCAAGGACAGGGTCCTTCACCCCTCCACTTT.